The 17 T cell receptor beta chains below all came from one sample that was sequenced in a study of cytomegalovirus exposure and HLA in healthy donors. 60 Vbeta and 13 Jbeta primers were used in PCR. Using immunoSEQ multiplex PCR, the repertoire was profiled, and TCRdb retains in-frame clones only, with some absent. The sample consists of about 85,000 clones, around 71% of them appearing once. The sample taken for sequencing was PBMCs. The receptors come from a man aged 25 to 40 in good health and CMV-seronegative.

This clone was detected only a few times. Other DNA sequences in the sample encode the same CDR3. This chain joins TRBV7-9 and TRBJ1-1; D perhaps matches TRBD1 (5 bases). This CDR3 comprises 13 residues. Germline V gene data show CDR1 as SEHNR and CDR2 as FQNEAQ (reference sequence). V lost 4 bases and J 5 bases, leaving 11 bases between the germline ends. The CDR3 sequence: CASSSQEGTEAFF. DNA of the CDR3: TGTGCCAGCAGCTCCCAGGAGGGGACTGAAGCTTTCTTT.

This chain joins TRBV11-3 and TRBJ2-3; perhaps TRBD1 as D (5 bases). CDR3 length equals 13 residues. CDR1 and CDR2 (germline): SGHNT, YENEEA. The V end was cut by 3 bases, the J end by 5 bases, with 9 bases between. CDR3 in DNA: TGTGCCAGCAGCTTCAACACAGGAGATACGCAGTATTTT. Translated, it gives CASSFNTGDTQYF.

This clone was detected once. The rearrangement joins TRBV4-3 to TRBJ1-6; a weak D match, TRBD1 (5 bases). Germline V gene sequence: CDR1 LGHNA, CDR2 YSLEER. Trimming took 1 base from V and 6 from J, leaving 13 bases between them. CDR3 length: 16 residues. As DNA, the CDR3 is TGCGCCAGCAGCCAAGTATTTGGGCAGGGTAATTCACCCCTCCACTTT. Translating it yields CASSQVFGQGNSPLHF.

The CDR3 spells CAISRDGGLSTNEKLFF. CDR3 nucleotides: TGTGCCATCAGCCGGGACGGGGGGCTATCAACTAATGAAAAACTGTTTTTT. V is TRBV10-3 and J is TRBJ1-4, with D possibly being TRBD1 (6 bases). The CDR3 extends over 17 amino acids. The ends were cut back, 6 bases at V and 0 bases at J, with 17 bases in the middle. Germline CDR1 ENHRY, CDR2 SYGVKD.

This CDR3 is CASSPRDRPSGANVLTF. CDR3 bases: TGTGCCAGCAGCCCCCGGGACAGGCCTTCTGGGGCCAACGTCCTGACTTTC. V gene TRBV5-4 combines with J gene TRBJ2-6; TRBD1 matches at 8 bases. Germline lookup yields CDR1 SGHNT and CDR2 YYREEE (reference sequence). The CDR3 runs 17 residues. The V and J ends lost 4 bases and 1 base, in that order; junction bases with no gene match: 7.

The chain is built from TRBV28 and TRBJ1-5, with TRBD1 matching over 7 bases. J gave up 3 bases and V 5 bases, and 4 bases lay outside the gene matches. CDR3 size: 14 residues. Per germline, CDR1 MDHEN and CDR2 SYDVKM. Here the CDR3 DNA reads TGTGCCAGCAGTGGGGACAGCGACAATCAGCCCCAGCATTTT. It translates to CASSGDSDNQPQHF.

CDR3 in amino acids: CASSQGQGPNHSNQPQHF. The CDR3 coding sequence is TGTGCCAGCAGCCAAGGACAGGGCCCCAACCATAGCAATCAGCCCCAGCATTTT. This chain joins TRBV4-2 and TRBJ1-5, with 7 positions matching TRBD1. CDR1 is LGHNA, CDR2 YNFKEQ, per germline. The V segment lost 1 base and the J segment 0 bases; nucleotides outside the gene matches: 9. The CDR3 totals 18 residues.

The chain combines TRBV4-1 with TRBJ2-6, with TRBD1 identical over 9 bases. V shed 5 bases, J shed 4 bases, and the junction held 9 bases outside the gene matches. Germline CDR1 and CDR2: MGHRA and YSYEKL. This CDR3 is built from 17 residues. CDR3 nucleotides: TGCGCCAGCAGCTTTCGAGGACAGGGGACGGGGGCCAACGTCCTGACTTTC. Translation: CASSFRGQGTGANVLTF.

The chain links TRBV5-8 to TRBJ2-1, with 7 bases that match TRBD2. Germline-derived CDR1 and CDR2 are SGHTS and YDEGEE. This CDR3 has 15 amino acids. V was clipped by 3 bases and J by 7 bases; unmatched bases: 10. CDR3 sequence reads: CASSWPGLSVNEQFF. CDR3 in DNA: TGTGCCAGCAGCTGGCCGGGACTAAGTGTGAATGAGCAGTTCTTC.

CDR3 coding DNA: TGCGCCAGCAGCCCAGGTACAACAGGGGTCGATGAGCAGTTCTTC. Amino acids: CASSPGTTGVDEQFF. The chain combines TRBV5-1 with TRBJ2-1; 7 nucleotides align to TRBD1. The CDR3 is made up of 15 amino acids. Looked up from germline, CDR1 is SGHRS and CDR2 is YFSETQ. With V trimmed by 4 bases and J by 8 bases, 12 bases remained unmatched. The full variable domain, rest sourced from reference TRBV5-1 and TRBJ2-1, is KAGVTQTPRYLIKTRGQQVTLSCSPISGHRSVSWYQQTPGQGLQFLFEYFSETQRNKGNFPGRFSGRQFSNSRSEMNVSTLELGDSALYLCASSPGTTGVDEQFFGPGTRLTVL.

The J gene is TRBJ1-3, the V gene TRBV7-8; tentative D call: TRBD1 (6 bases). Trimming shortened V by 2 bases and J by 2 bases, and 13 bases separated the two germline ends. Germline CDR1 SGHVS, CDR2 FQNEAQ. This CDR3 is 16 amino acids long. The CDR3 spells CASSLKRQGTGNTIYF. In DNA, the CDR3 is TGTGCCAGCAGCTTAAAGCGCCAGGGGACTGGAAACACCATATATTTT.

This clone came up a few times. This chain uses TRBV7-9 with TRBJ1-2; 10 nucleotides agree with TRBD1. Trimming removed 5 bases from V and 6 bases from J; junction bases left unmatched: 9. The CDR3 totals 15 residues. Per the germline V gene, CDR1 is SEHNR and CDR2 is FQNEAQ (reference sequence). The CDR3 spells CASSGRGQGRDGYTF. The CDR3 DNA sequence: TGTGCCAGCAGCGGGCGGGGACAGGGGAGAGATGGCTACACCTTC.

The chain uses TRBV27 and TRBJ2-7; D is unclear. With 5 bases removed from V and 3 bases from J, the gap between germline ends came to 11 bases. Per the germline V gene, CDR1 is MNHEY and CDR2 is SMNVEV (reference sequence). This CDR3 is built from 13 residues. CDR3 amino acids: CASSPRLSYEQYF. CDR3 bases: TGTGCCAGCAGTCCTCGGTTGAGCTACGAGCAGTACTTC.

This rearrangement joins TRBV19 to TRBJ1-2, with 7 bases matching TRBD1. Germline CDR1 LNHDA, CDR2 SQIVND (reference sequence). Trimming removed 8 bases from V and 13 bases from J; junction bases left unmatched: 13. The CDR3 contains 12 residues. Here the CDR3 DNA reads TGTGCCAGTTTTTCTCCGGGACAGCCGATCACCTTC. Its protein product is CASFSPGQPITF.

The V gene is TRBV19, the J gene TRBJ2-1; the D is unclear. The ends were cut back, 6 bases at V and 7 bases at J, with 13 bases in the middle. The CDR3 loop spans 13 amino acids. CDR1 is LNHDA, CDR2 SQIVND, per germline (reference sequence). The DNA of the CDR3 is TGTGCCAGTAGCCCAACAGATATGAATGAGCAGTTCTTC. This gives the protein CASSPTDMNEQFF. Looking up the rest from reference TRBV19 and TRBJ2-1 gives the full variable domain: DGGITQSPKYLFRKEGQNVTLSCEQNLNHDAMYWYRQDPGQGLRLIYYSQIVNDFQKGDIAEGYSVSREKKESFPLTVTSAQKNPTAFYLCASSPTDMNEQFFGPGTRLTVL.

The CDR3 loop is CASSPTGDQPQHF. CDR3 DNA: TGTGCCAGCAGTCCTACGGGGGATCAGCCCCAGCATTTT. The V gene is TRBV6-5, the J gene TRBJ1-5, with D possibly matching TRBD1 (5 bases). The CDR3 has 13 amino acids. Germline loops: CDR1 MNHEY, CDR2 SVGAGI. The V gene lost 5 bases and the J gene lost 5 bases, with 10 bases spanning the gap.

The genes are TRBV6-5 and TRBJ1-5; D is possibly TRBD1 (6 bases). Germline assignment: CDR1 MNHEY and CDR2 SVGAGI. CDR3 length equals 15 residues. The V end was cut by 5 bases, the J end by 1 base, with 12 bases between. CDR3 protein: CASSPRGASNQPQHF. CDR3 nucleotides: TGTGCCAGCAGTCCCAGGGGTGCCAGCAATCAGCCCCAGCATTTT.